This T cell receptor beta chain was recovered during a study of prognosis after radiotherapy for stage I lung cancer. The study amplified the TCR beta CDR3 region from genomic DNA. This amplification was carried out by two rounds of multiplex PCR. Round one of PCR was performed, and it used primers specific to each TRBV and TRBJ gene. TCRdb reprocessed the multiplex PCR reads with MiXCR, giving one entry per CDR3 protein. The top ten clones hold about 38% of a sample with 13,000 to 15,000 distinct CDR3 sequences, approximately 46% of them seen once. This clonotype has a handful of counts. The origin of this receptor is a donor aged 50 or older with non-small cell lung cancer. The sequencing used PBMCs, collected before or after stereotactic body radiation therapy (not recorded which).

CDR3 DNA sequence: TGTGCCAGCACCCCTGAAGCTTTCTTT. Its translation is CASTPEAFF. J is TRBJ1-1 and V is TRBV5-4; D is unclear. This CDR3 has 9 residues. Germline CDR1 is SGHNT and CDR2 is YYREEE (reference sequence). Trimming left V 6 bases short and J 6 bases short, with 3 bases between.